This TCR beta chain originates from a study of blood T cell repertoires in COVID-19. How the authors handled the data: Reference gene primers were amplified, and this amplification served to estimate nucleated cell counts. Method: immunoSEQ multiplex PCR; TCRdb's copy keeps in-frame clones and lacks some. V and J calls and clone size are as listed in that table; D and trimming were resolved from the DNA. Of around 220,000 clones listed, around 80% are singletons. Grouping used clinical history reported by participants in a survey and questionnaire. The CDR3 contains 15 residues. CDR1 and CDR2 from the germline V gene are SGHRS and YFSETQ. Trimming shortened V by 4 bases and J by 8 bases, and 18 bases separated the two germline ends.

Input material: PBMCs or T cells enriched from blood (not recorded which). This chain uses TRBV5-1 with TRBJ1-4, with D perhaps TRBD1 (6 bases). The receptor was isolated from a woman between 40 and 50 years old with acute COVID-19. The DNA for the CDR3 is TGCGCCAGCAGCACTTCAGGGGCCGGGGACGAAAAACTGTTTTTT. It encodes CASSTSGAGDEKLFF.